This T cell receptor beta chain was sequenced for a study of CD8 T cells in ankylosing spondylitis. Findings of the study overall: As reported, disease-linked clones showed significant enrichment in matched ankylosing spondylitis synovial fluid.

CDR1 is DFQATT, CDR2 SNEGSKA, per germline (reference sequence). J gave up 0 bases and V 6 bases, and 6 bases lay outside the gene matches. The CDR3 spans 14 residues. As regards this clonotype: Its antigen is not known.

TCRdb redid the calling of the 5' RACE reads with MiXCR, one entry per CDR3 protein. The sample gives 100,000 to 150,000 distinct CDR3 sequences, roughly an eighth of which show up once; approximately 3.1% is in the top ten. V and J are TRBV20-1 and TRBJ2-3; 7 nucleotides match TRBD2. Material: blood, either unsorted or a sorted T cell fraction (not recorded which). This clonotype was sampled from a female donor with ankylosing spondylitis or in good health (not recorded which). The CDR3, as DNA: TGCAGTGCCCAAGGACTAGGGAGCACAGATACGCAGTATTTT. It codes for CSAQGLGSTDTQYF.